The 16 T cell receptor beta chains below come from one sample, sequenced in a study of blood T cell repertoires in COVID-19. Sequencing used immunoSEQ multiplex PCR; TCRdb keeps in-frame clones, though not all of them. The table has around 200,000 clones, 88% seen once. The sequenced sample consisted of PBMCs or T cells enriched from blood (not recorded which). These receptors were obtained from a woman between 25 and 40 years old who had recovered from COVID-19.

The chain links TRBV11-3 to TRBJ1-1; D may be TRBD1 (6 bases). In germline, CDR1 is SGHNT, CDR2 YENEEA. This CDR3 has 13 residues. V was cut by 4 bases and J by 3 bases, with 9 bases left in between. This chain's CDR3 is CASSSDRYTEAFF. The CDR3, as DNA: TGTGCCAGCAGCTCCGACAGGTACACTGAAGCTTTCTTT.

This chain joins TRBV21-1 and TRBJ1-6; the D call of TRBD1 is as the table states it, not checked on the DNA. TRBV21-1 is a known pseudogene. This CDR3 contains 16 residues. The CDR3 spells CASSKVRGRVHSPLHF. For the CDR3, the DNA is TGTGCCAGCAGCAAAGTAAGAGGCAGGGTGCACTCACCCCTCCACTTT.

The chain joins TRBV11-2 to TRBJ2-7; 8 bases align to TRBD2. The length of the CDR3 is 16 residues. Germline loops: CDR1 SGHAT, CDR2 FQNNGV. Trimming cost V 6 bases and J 0 bases; bases outside gene matches: 10. CDR3 nucleotide sequence: TGTGCCAGCAGTTCTATACGGGGGGGAAGCTCCTACGAGCAGTACTTC. Protein sequence: CASSSIRGGSSYEQYF.

The V call is TRBV5-8, the J call TRBJ1-4; D is unclear. This CDR3 is built from 12 residues. V dropped 3 bases and J dropped 13 bases, with 13 bases sitting between them. The germline V gene encodes CDR1 SGHTS and CDR2 YDEGEE. DNA for the CDR3: TGTGCCAGCAGCTCCCGGAGCCTCGGACTGTTTTTT. Amino acids: CASSSRSLGLFF.

The rearrangement joins TRBV5-6 to TRBJ1-2; 7 bases are a match to TRBD1. CDR1 and CDR2 (germline): SGHDT, YYEEEE. The CDR3 contains 14 residues. V lost 4 bases, J lost 4 bases, and 7 bases stayed unmatched. Here the CDR3 reads CASSHRQGVYGYTF. The CDR3 coding sequence is TGTGCCAGCAGCCACCGACAGGGAGTCTATGGCTACACCTTC. Full variable domain (outside the CDR3, taken from reference TRBV5-6 and TRBJ1-2): DAGVTQSPTHLIKTRGQQVTLRCSPKSGHDTVSWYQQALGQGPQFIFQYYEEEERQRGNFPDRFSGHQFPNYSSELNVNALLLGDSALYLCASSHRQGVYGYTFGSGTRLTVV.

The chain is built from TRBV7-9 and TRBJ1-4; D call uncertain. This CDR3 region has 13 residues. Trimming removed 8 bases from V and 0 bases from J, with 7 bases in between. The germline V gene has CDR1 SEHNR and CDR2 FQNEAQ (reference sequence). The CDR3 sequence is CASQVATNEKLFF. The CDR3, as DNA: TGTGCCAGCCAGGTTGCAACTAATGAAAAACTGTTTTTT. The full variable domain, in which reference TRBV7-9 and TRBJ1-4 provide the parts outside the CDR3, is DTGVSQNPRHKITKRGQNVTFRCDPISEHNRLYWYRQTLGQGPEFLTYFQNEAQLEKSRLLSDRFSAERPKGSFSTLEIQRTEQGDSAMYLCASQVATNEKLFFGSGTQLSVL.

Details on this clone: Other DNA sequences in the same sample also yield this CDR3. This chain links TRBV7-2 with TRBJ2-3; unclear D gene. CDR3 size: 15 residues. Germline-derived CDR1 and CDR2 are SGHTA and FQGNSA. The V end was cut by 1 base, the J end by 0 bases, with 8 bases between. CDR3 sequence reads: CASSLGGTSTDTQYF. The CDR3 DNA sequence: TGTGCCAGCAGCTTAGGCGGTACTAGCACAGATACGCAGTATTTT. The full variable domain, completed using reference TRBV7-2 and TRBJ2-3, is GAGVSQSPSNKVTEKGKDVELRCDPISGHTALYWYRQSLGQGLEFLIYFQGNSAPDKSGLPSDRFSAERTGGSVSTLTIQRTQQEDSAVYLCASSLGGTSTDTQYFGPGTRLTVL.

The V gene is TRBV13, the J gene TRBJ1-2; 9 nucleotides align to TRBD1. This CDR3 comprises 15 residues. Per germline, CDR1 PRHDT and CDR2 FYEKMQ (reference sequence). V shed 3 bases, J shed 6 bases, and the junction held 8 bases outside the gene matches. The CDR3 DNA sequence: TGTGCCAGCAGCTTGCTACAGGGGGCGCGGGATGGCTACACCTTC. Amino acids: CASSLLQGARDGYTF.

The CDR3 DNA is TGTGCCAGCAGCTTAAGGCTAGCGGGGGAGCCCTACGAGCAGTACTTC. Translation: CASSLRLAGEPYEQYF. This rearrangement joins TRBV7-9 to TRBJ2-7, with 10 positions matching TRBD2. Germline V gene sequence: CDR1 SEHNR, CDR2 FQNEAQ (reference sequence). The CDR3 runs 16 residues. J gave up 2 bases and V 2 bases, and 6 bases lay outside the gene matches.

The rearrangement links TRBV2 to TRBJ2-1; 11 bases are a match to TRBD1. J gave up 6 bases and V 8 bases, and 0 bases lay outside the gene matches. Germline values: CDR1 SNHLY, CDR2 FYNNEI. The CDR3 covers 12 residues. CDR3 residues: CASGTGGNEQFF. CDR3 sequence (DNA): TGTGCCAGCGGGACAGGGGGCAATGAGCAGTTCTTC.

The chain is built from TRBV19 and TRBJ2-5, with TRBD2 as a possible D gene (5 bases). V shed 4 bases and J shed 2 bases, with 11 bases lying between them. CDR1 is LNHDA, CDR2 SQIVND, per germline (reference sequence). There are 14 residues in the CDR3. CDR3 nucleotides: TGTGCCAGTAGTACTCGGGGATCTCAAGAGACCCAGTACTTC. This gives the protein CASSTRGSQETQYF.

This rearrangement joins TRBV4-2 to TRBJ1-1; no clear D gene. The CDR3 sequence is 16 residues long. CDR1 and CDR2 from the germline V gene are LGHNA and YNFKEQ. Trimming removed 0 bases from V and 2 bases from J, with 13 bases in between. CDR3 sequence: CASSQDIGGANTEAFF. DNA of the CDR3: TGTGCCAGCAGCCAAGATATTGGAGGAGCTAACACTGAAGCTTTCTTT.

This clone was counted a few times. The V and J genes are TRBV6-2 or TRBV6-3 and TRBJ2-7, with 7 bases identical to TRBD1. The CDR3 loop spans 14 amino acids. The junction had 9 bases not matched to a gene; V was cut back by 5 bases and J by 5 bases. Germline CDR1 reads MNHEY; CDR2 reads SVGEGT. CDR3 DNA sequence: TGTGCCAGCAGTCCGGGACAGAGTTCGGACGAGCAGTACTTC. Encoded protein: CASSPGQSSDEQYF.

The chain has TRBV6-5 and TRBJ1-6; perhaps TRBD1 as D (6 bases). CDR1 and CDR2 from the germline V gene are MNHEY and SVGAGI. This CDR3 spans 13 amino acids. Trimming shortened V by 4 bases and J by 10 bases, and 11 bases separated the two germline ends. CDR3 in amino acids: CASSSGVLSPLHF. As DNA, the CDR3 is TGTGCCAGCAGTTCAGGGGTACTATCACCCCTCCACTTT.

The chain employs TRBV6-4 and TRBJ2-1; 12 nucleotides line up with TRBD2. The CDR3 is made up of 17 amino acids. J lost 0 bases, V lost 2 bases, and 2 bases had no gene match. Germline V lookup: CDR1 MRHNA, CDR2 SNTAGT. The CDR3 region has the DNA TGTGCCAGCAGTGACACACTAGCGGGGGGCTCCTACAATGAGCAGTTCTTC. This gives the protein CASSDTLAGGSYNEQFF.

The chain is built from TRBV5-5 and TRBJ2-7, with a tentative D call TRBD1 (6 bases). Germline lookup yields CDR1 SGHKS and CDR2 YYEKEE (reference sequence). This CDR3 has 15 residues. V was shortened by 0 bases and J by 1 base, with 11 bases between the two germline ends. CDR3 protein: CASSLEQGQSYEQYF. CDR3 nucleotides: TGTGCCAGCAGCTTGGAACAGGGTCAGTCCTACGAGCAGTACTTC.